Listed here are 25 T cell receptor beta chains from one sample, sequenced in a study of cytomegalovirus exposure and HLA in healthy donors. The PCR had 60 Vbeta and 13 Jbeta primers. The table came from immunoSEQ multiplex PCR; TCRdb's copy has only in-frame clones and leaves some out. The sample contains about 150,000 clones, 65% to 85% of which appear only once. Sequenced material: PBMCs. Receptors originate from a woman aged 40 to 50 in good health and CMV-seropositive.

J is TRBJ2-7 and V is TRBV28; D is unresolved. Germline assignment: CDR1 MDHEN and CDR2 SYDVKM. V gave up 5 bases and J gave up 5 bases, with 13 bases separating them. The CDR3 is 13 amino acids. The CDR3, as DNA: TGTGCCAGCAGTCCCCCGAGTGGTAACGAGCAGTACTTC. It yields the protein CASSPPSGNEQYF.

In DNA, the CDR3 is TGTGCCAGTAACCCTCGGACAGGGGGTACCGGGGAGCTGTTTTTT. Its protein is CASNPRTGGTGELFF. The genes are TRBV19 and TRBJ2-2, with 10 bases aligning to TRBD1. Trimming cost V 7 bases and J 5 bases; bases outside gene matches: 7. Germline CDR1 is LNHDA and CDR2 is SQIVND (reference sequence). The CDR3 runs 15 residues.

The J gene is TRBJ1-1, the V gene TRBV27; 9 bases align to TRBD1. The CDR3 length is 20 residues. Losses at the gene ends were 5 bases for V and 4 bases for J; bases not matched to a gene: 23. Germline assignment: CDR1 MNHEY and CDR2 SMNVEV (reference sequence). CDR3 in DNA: TGTGCCAGCAGTCCTCCTTCGACAACATTAAGGACAGGGGTAGGCACTGAAGCTTTCTTT. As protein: CASSPPSTTLRTGVGTEAFF.

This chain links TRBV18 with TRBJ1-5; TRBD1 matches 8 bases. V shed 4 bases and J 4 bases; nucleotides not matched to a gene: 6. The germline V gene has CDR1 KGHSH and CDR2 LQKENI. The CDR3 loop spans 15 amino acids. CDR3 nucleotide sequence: TGTGCCAGCTCACAGTCGGGACAGGCTAATCAGCCCCAGCATTTT. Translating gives CASSQSGQANQPQHF.

CDR3 sequence (DNA): TGTGCCAGCAGCCAAGTCCGTTATACGCAGTATTTT. Residues: CASSQVRYTQYF. The chain couples TRBV14 to TRBJ2-3; D unresolved. CDR3 length equals 12 residues. The germline V and J ends were trimmed by 1 base and 7 bases, with 6 bases remaining between them. The germline gives CDR1 SGHDN, CDR2 FVKESK.

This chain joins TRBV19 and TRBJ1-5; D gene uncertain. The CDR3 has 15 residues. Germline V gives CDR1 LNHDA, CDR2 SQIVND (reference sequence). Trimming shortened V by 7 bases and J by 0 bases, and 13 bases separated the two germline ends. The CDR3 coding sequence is TGTGCCAGTATACCGGGGTGGCATAGCAATCAGCCCCAGCATTTT. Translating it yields CASIPGWHSNQPQHF.

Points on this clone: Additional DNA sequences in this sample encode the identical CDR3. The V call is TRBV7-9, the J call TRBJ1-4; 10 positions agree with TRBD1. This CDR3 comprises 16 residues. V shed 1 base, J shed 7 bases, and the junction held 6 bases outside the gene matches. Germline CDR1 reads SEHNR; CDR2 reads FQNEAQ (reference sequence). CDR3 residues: CASSLVVGQGTEKLFF. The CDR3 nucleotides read TGTGCCAGCAGCTTAGTAGTGGGACAGGGGACTGAAAAACTGTTTTTT.

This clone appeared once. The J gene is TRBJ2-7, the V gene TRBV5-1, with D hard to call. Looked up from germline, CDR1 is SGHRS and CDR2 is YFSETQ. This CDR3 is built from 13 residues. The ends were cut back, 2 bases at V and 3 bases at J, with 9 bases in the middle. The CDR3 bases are TGCGCCAGCAGCTTATCCCCTAGCTACGAGCAGTACTTC. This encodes CASSLSPSYEQYF. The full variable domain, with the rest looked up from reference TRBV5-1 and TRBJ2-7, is KAGVTQTPRYLIKTRGQQVTLSCSPISGHRSVSWYQQTPGQGLQFLFEYFSETQRNKGNFPGRFSGRQFSNSRSEMNVSTLELGDSALYLCASSLSPSYEQYFGPGTRLTVT.

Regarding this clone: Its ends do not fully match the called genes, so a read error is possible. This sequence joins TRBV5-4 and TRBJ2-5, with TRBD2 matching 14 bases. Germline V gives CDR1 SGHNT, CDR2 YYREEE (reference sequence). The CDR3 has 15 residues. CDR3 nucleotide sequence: TGTGCCGGCAGCGGATGGACTAGCGGGAGGAATACCCAGTACTTC. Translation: CAGSGWTSGRNTQYF.

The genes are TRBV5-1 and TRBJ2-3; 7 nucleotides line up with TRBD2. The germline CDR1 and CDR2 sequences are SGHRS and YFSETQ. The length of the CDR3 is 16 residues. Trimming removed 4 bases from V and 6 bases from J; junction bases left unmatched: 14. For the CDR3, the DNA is TGCGCCAGCAGCCCGGCGGGGGAATCTCGTACGGATACGCAGTATTTT. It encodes CASSPAGESRTDTQYF.

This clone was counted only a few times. The CDR3 DNA is TGCGCCAGCAGCTTGGTTATTGGCGGGAGTGGGGCTCGCGAGAACACCGGGGAGCTGTTTTTT. It translates to CASSLVIGGSGARENTGELFF. The chain couples TRBV5-1 to TRBJ2-2, with 7 bases matching TRBD2. Germline V gene lookup returns CDR1 SGHRS and CDR2 YFSETQ. The ends lost 0 bases at V and 1 base at J; junction bases unmatched: 18. The CDR3 runs to 21 residues.

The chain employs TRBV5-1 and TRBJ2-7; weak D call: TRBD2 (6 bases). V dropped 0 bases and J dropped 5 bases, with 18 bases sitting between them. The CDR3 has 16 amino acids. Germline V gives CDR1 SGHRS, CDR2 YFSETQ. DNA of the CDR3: TGCGCCAGCAGCTTGGCCTCCGTCGGGGGAGGCCACGAGCAGTACTTC. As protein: CASSLASVGGGHEQYF.

CDR3 sequence: CASSIALVITDTQYF. CDR3 DNA sequence: TGTGCCAGTAGTATCGCGTTGGTCATCACAGATACGCAGTATTTT. The V and J genes are TRBV19 and TRBJ2-3; D remains ambiguous. V gave up 3 bases and J gave up 2 bases, with 12 bases separating them. Germline loops: CDR1 LNHDA, CDR2 SQIVND (reference sequence). The CDR3 spans 15 residues.

The CDR3 nucleotides read TGTGCCAGCAGTCCCAAGCCAGGGACTTTCGAGACCCAGTACTTC. This codes for CASSPKPGTFETQYF. V gene TRBV5-6 combines with J gene TRBJ2-5, with D maybe TRBD2 (6 bases). The CDR3 consists of 15 residues. The germline gives CDR1 SGHDT, CDR2 YYEEEE. V was trimmed by 5 bases and J by 5 bases, leaving 19 bases between them.

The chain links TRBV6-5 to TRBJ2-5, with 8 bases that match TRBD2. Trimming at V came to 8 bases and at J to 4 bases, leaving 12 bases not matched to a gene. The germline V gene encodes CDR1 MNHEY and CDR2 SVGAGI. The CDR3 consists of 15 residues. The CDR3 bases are TGTGCCAGCTCCCGGGGGGGGTGGCAATTAGAGACCCAGTACTTC. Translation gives CASSRGGWQLETQYF.

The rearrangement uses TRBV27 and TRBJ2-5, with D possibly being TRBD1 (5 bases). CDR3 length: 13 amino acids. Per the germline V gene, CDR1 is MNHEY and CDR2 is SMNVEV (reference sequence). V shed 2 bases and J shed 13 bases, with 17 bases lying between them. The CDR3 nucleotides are TGTGCCAGCAGTTTAAGTGATAGGGGCAAGTTGTACTTC. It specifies CASSLSDRGKLYF.

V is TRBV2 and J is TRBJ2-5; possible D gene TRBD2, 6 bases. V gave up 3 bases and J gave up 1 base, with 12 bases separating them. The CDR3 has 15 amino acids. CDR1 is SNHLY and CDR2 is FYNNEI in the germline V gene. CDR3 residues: CASSDAGTFQETQYF. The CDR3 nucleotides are TGTGCCAGCAGTGATGCTGGGACTTTCCAAGAGACCCAGTACTTC.

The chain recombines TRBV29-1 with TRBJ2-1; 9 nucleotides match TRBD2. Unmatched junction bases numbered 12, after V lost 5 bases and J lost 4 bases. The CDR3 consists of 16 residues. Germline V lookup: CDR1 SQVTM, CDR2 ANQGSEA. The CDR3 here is CSVHLQTSGSYNEQFF. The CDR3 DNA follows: TGCAGCGTTCACCTTCAGACTAGCGGAAGTTACAATGAGCAGTTCTTC.

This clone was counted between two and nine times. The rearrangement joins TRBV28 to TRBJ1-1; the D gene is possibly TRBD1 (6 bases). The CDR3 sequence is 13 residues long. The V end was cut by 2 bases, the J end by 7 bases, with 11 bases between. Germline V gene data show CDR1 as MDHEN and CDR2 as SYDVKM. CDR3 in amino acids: CASSLSGQYEAFF. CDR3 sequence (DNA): TGTGCCAGCAGTTTAAGCGGACAGTATGAAGCTTTCTTT.

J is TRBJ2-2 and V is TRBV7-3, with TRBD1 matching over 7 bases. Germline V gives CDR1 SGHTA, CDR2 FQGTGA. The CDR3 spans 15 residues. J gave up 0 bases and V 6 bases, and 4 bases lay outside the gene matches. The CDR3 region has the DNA TGTGCCAGCAGGACCGGGACAGCGAACACCGGGGAGCTGTTTTTT. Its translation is CASRTGTANTGELFF.

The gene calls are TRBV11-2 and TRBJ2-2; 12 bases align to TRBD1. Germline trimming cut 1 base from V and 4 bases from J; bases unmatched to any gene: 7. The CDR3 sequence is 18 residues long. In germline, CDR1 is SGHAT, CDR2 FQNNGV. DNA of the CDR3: TGTGCCAGCAGCTTAGGGTCCGGGACAGGGGGCCGCACCGGGGAGCTGTTTTTT. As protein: CASSLGSGTGGRTGELFF.

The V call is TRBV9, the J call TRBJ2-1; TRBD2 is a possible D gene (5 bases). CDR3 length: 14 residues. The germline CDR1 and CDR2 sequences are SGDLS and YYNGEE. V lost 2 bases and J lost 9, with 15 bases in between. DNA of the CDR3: TGTGCCAGCAGCGTTAACCCCCCGGGAAGTGAGCAGTTCTTC. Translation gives CASSVNPPGSEQFF.

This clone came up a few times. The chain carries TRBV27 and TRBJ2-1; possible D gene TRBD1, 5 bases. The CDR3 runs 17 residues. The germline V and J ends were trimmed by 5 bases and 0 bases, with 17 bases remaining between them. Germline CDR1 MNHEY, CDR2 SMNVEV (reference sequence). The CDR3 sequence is CASSPRRQTLSYNEQFF. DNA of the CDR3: TGTGCCAGCAGTCCCAGGCGACAGACCCTCTCCTACAATGAGCAGTTCTTC.

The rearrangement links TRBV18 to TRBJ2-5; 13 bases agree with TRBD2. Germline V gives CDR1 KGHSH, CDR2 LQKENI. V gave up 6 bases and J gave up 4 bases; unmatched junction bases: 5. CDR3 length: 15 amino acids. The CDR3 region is CASSGLAGIRETQYF. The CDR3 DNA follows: TGTGCCAGCTCGGGACTAGCGGGAATTAGAGAGACCCAGTACTTC.

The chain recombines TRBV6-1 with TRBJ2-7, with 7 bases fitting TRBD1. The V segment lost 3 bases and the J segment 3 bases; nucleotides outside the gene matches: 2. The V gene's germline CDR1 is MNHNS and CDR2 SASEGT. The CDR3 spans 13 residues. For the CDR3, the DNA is TGTGCCAGCAGTGATGGGACAGACTACGAGCAGTACTTC. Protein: CASSDGTDYEQYF.